This T cell receptor beta chain was identified in a study of blood T cells in healthy people across ages. A second PCR, run for roughly 6 to 11 cycles, used a sample-barcoded 5' primer plus a J-beta primer mix. Every single cDNA molecule received a tag from a template-switch adaptor with 12 random nucleotides. There were at least 3 million CDR3-containing paired-end reads obtained from each sample. TCRdb re-derived calls from the 5' RACE reads in MiXCR, one entry per CDR3 protein. The repertoire has 1.5 million to 2 million distinct CDR3 sequences, roughly 52% of them found once; the top ten carry over 2%. CDR3 size: 14 residues. From germline, CDR1 is SEHNR and CDR2 FQNEAQ (reference sequence).

The chain recombines TRBV7-9 with TRBJ2-7; D might be TRBD2 (6 bases). The end of the DNA is better explained by TRBJ2-5, so the J call may be wrong. The receptor was isolated from a woman in her thirties or forties in good health. Sequencing used blood. The CDR3 is CASSFRLGGETQYF. The CDR3 coding sequence is TGTGCCAGCAGCTTCCGTTTAGGAGGGGAGACCCAGTACTTC.